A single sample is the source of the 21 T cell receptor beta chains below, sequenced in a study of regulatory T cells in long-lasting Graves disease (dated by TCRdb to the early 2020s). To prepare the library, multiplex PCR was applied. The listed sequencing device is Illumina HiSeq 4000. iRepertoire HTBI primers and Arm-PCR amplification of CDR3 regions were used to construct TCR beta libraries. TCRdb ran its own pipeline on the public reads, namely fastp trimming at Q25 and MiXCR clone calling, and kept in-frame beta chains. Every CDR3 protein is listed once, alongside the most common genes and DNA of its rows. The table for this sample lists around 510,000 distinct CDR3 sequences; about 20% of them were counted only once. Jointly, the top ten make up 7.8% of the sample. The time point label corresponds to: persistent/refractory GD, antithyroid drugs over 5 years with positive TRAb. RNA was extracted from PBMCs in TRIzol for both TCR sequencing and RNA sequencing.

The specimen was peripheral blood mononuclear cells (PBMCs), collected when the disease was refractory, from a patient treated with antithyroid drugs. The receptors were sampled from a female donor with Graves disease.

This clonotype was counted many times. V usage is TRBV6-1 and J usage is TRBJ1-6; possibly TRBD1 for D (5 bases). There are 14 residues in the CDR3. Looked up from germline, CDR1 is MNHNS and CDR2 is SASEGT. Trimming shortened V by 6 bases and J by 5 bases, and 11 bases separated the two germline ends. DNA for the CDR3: TGTGCCAGCAGACTTCACAGGAATAATTCACCCCTCCACTTT. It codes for CASRLHRNNSPLHF.

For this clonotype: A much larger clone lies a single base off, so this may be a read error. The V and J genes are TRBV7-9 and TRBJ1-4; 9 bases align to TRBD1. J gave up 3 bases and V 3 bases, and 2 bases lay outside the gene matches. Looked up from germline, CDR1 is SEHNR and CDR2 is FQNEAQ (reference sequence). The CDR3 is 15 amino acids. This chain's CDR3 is CASSFRQGANEKLFF. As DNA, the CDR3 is TGTGCCAGCAGCTTTCGACAGGGGGCTAATGAAAAACTGTTTTTT.

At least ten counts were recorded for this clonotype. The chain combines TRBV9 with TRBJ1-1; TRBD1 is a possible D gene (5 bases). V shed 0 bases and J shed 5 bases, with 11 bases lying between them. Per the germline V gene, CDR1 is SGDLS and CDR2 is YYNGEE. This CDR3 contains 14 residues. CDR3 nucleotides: TGTGCCAGCAGCGTAGTAGGGAAGGGGACTGAAGCTTTCTTT. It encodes CASSVVGKGTEAFF. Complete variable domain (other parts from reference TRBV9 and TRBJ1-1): DSGVTQTPKHLITATGQRVTLRCSPRSGDLSVYWYQQSLDQGLQFLIQYYNGEERAKGNILERFSAQQFPDLHSELNLSSLELGDSALYFCASSVVGKGTEAFFGQGTRLTVV.

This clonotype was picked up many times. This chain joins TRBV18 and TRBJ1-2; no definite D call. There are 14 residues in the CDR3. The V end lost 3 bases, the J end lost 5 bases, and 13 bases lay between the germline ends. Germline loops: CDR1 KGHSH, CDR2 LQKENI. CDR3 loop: CASSPGNSIYGYTF. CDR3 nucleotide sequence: TGTGCCAGCTCACCGGGAAACTCTATATATGGCTACACCTTC. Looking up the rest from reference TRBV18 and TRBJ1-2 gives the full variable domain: NAGVMQNPRHLVRRRGQEARLRCSPMKGHSHVYWYRQLPEEGLKFMVYLQKENIIDESGMPKERFSAEFPKEGPSILRIQQVVRGDSAAYFCASSPGNSIYGYTFGSGTRLTVV.

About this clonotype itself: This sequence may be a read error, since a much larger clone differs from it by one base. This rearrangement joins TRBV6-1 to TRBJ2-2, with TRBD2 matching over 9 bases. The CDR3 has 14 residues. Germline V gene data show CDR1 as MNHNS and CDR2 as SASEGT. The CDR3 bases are TGTGCCTGCAGAGCGGGAGGTAGCACCGGGGAGCTGTTTTTT. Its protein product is CACRAGGSTGELFF.

The CDR3 DNA follows: TGTGCCAGTAGTATGCGAAGGGGCAGTGAAAAACTGTTTTTT. It is translated as CASSMRRGSEKLFF. The chain is built from TRBV19 and TRBJ1-4; maybe TRBD1 (5 bases). CDR1 is LNHDA, CDR2 SQIVND, per germline (reference sequence). The CDR3 contains 14 residues. V lost 3 bases to trimming and J lost 7 bases, with 12 bases between them.

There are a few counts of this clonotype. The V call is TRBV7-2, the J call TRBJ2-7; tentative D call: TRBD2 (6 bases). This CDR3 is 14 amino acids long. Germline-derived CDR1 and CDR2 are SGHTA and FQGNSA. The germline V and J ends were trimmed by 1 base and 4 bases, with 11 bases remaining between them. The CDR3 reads CASSLENREYEQYF. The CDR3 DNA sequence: TGTGCCAGCAGCTTAGAGAACCGGGAGTACGAGCAGTACTTC.

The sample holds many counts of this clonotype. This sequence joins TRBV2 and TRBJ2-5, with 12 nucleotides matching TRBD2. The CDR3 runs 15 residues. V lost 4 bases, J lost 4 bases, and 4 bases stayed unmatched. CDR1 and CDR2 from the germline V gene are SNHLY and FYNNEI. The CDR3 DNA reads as TGTGCCAGCAGTGGACTAGCGGGAGTAGTAGAGACCCAGTACTTC. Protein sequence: CASSGLAGVVETQYF. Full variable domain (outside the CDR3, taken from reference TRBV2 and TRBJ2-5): EPEVTQTPSHQVTQMGQEVILRCVPISNHLYFYWYRQILGQKVEFLVSFYNNEISEKSEIFDDQFSVERPDGSNFTLKIRSTKLEDSAMYFCASSGLAGVVETQYFGPGTRLLVL.

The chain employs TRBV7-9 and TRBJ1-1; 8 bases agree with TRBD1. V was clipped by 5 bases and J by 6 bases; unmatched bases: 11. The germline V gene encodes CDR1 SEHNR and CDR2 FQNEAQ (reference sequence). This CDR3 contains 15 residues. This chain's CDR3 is CASSLTGGSQSEAFF. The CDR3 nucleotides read TGTGCCAGCAGCCTCACAGGGGGAAGTCAATCTGAAGCTTTCTTT.

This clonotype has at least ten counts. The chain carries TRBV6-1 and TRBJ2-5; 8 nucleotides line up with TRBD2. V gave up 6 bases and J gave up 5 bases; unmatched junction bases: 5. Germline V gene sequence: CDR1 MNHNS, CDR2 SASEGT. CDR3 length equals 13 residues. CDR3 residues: CASRALAGETQYF. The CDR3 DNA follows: TGTGCCAGCAGGGCCTTAGCGGGGGAGACCCAGTACTTC.

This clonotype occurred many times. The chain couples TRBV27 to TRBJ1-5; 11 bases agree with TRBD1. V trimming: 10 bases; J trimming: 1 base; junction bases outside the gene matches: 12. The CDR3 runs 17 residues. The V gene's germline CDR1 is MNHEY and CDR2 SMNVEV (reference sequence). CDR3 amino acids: CATNVPGQGDSNQPQHF. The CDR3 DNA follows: TGTGCCACCAACGTCCCGGGACAGGGGGACAGCAATCAGCCCCAGCATTTT.

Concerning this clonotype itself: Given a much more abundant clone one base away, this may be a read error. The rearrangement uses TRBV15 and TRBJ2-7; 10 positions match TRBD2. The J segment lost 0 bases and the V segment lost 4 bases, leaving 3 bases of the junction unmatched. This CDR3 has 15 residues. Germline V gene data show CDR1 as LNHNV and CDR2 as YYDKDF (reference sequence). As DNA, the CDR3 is TGTGCCACCAGCACTGCTAGCGGGGGCTCCTACGAGCAGTACTTC. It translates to CATSTASGGSYEQYF.

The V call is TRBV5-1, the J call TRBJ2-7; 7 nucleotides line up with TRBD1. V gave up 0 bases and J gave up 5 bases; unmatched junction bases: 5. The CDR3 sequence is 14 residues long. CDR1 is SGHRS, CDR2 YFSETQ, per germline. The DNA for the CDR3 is TGCGCCAGCAGCTTGGGACAGGGCTGGGACGAGCAGTACTTC. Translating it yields CASSLGQGWDEQYF.

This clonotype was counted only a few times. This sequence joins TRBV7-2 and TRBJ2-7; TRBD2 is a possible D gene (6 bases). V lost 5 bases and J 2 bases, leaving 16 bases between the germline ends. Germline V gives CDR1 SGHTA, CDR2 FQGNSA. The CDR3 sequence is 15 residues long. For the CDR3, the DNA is TGTGCCAGCAGCCGCAGAGGACGCGGGGCCTACGAGCAGTACTTC. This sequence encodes CASSRRGRGAYEQYF.

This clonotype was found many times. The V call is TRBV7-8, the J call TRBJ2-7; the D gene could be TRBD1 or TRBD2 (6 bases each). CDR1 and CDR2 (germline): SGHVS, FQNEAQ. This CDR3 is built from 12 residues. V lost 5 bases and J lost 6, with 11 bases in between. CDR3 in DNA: TGTGCCAGCAGCATAGGGGGGCGCGAGCAGTACTTC. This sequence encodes CASSIGGREQYF.

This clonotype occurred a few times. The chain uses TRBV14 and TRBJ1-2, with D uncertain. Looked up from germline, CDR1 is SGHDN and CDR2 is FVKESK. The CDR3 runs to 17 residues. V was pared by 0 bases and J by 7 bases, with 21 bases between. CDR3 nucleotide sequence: TGTGCCAGCAGCCAAGACTCGGCGATCGCCAGGCTTCTTGGCTACACCTTC. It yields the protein CASSQDSAIARLLGYTF.

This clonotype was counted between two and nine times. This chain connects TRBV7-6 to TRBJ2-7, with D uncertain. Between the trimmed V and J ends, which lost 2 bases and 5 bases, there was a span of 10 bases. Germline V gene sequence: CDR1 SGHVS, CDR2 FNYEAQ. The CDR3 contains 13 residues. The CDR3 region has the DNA TGTGCCAGCAGCTTAAAACAGACAAACGAGCAGTACTTC. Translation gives CASSLKQTNEQYF.

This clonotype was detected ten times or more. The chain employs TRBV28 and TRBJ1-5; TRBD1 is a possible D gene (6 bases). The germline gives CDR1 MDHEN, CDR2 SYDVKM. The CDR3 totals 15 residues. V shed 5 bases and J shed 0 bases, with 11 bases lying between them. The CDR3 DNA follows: TGTGCCAGCAGTCGTACAGGGAATAGCAATCAGCCCCAGCATTTT. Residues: CASSRTGNSNQPQHF.

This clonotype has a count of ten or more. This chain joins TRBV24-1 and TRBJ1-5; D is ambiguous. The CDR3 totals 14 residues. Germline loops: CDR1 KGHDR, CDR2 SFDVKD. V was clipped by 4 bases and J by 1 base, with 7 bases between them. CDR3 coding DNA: TGTGCCACCAGTGACGCATTAAGCAATCAGCCCCAGCATTTT. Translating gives CATSDALSNQPQHF.

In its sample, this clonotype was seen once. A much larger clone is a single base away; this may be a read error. The CDR3: CASWDTGRSTNGAFF. The CDR3 DNA reads as TGTGCCAGCTGGGATACTGGGAGGTCAACGAATGGAGCTTTCTTT. The chain combines TRBV6-1 with TRBJ1-1; unclear D gene. The V end was cut by 8 bases, the J end by 10 bases, with 26 bases between. This CDR3 has 15 amino acids. Germline lookup yields CDR1 MNHNS and CDR2 SASEGT.

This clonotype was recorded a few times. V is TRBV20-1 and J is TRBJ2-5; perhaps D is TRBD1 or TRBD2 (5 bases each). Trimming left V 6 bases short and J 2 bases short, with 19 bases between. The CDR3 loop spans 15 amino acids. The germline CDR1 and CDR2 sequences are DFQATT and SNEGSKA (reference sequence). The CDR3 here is CSADPGSGRQETQYF. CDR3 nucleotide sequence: TGCAGTGCAGACCCCGGGTCGGGGCGGCAAGAGACCCAGTACTTC.